Sequencing of this T cell receptor beta chain was carried out in a study of T cell responses to AZD1222 COVID-19 vaccine. Study-wide background: Pooling covered second doses at about 4 or about 12 weeks. Findings and caveats of the study: The study sampled repertoires only after the peak T cell response. Donors were chiefly white British, with a greater number of females, and clonal diversity was perhaps underestimated.

This clone was detected once. Its antigen is currently unknown. V lost 4 bases and J 2 bases, leaving 18 bases between the germline ends. Germline CDR1 is KGHSH and CDR2 is LQKENI. This CDR3 is built from 16 residues. The protocol was immunoSEQ multiplex PCR, while the TCRdb copy is restricted to in-frame clones and leaves out a portion. The sample carries 150,000 to 200,000 clones, about 90% recorded once. This receptor was identified in an adult in good health. Sequenced here: peripheral blood, sampled on day 0 of AZD1222 vaccination. The V and J genes are TRBV18 and TRBJ2-7, with TRBD2 as a possible D gene (5 bases). The CDR3 DNA is TGTGCCAGCTCACGACGGGATGCGGACCGCGCCTACGAGCAGTACTTC. It is translated as CASSRRDADRAYEQYF.